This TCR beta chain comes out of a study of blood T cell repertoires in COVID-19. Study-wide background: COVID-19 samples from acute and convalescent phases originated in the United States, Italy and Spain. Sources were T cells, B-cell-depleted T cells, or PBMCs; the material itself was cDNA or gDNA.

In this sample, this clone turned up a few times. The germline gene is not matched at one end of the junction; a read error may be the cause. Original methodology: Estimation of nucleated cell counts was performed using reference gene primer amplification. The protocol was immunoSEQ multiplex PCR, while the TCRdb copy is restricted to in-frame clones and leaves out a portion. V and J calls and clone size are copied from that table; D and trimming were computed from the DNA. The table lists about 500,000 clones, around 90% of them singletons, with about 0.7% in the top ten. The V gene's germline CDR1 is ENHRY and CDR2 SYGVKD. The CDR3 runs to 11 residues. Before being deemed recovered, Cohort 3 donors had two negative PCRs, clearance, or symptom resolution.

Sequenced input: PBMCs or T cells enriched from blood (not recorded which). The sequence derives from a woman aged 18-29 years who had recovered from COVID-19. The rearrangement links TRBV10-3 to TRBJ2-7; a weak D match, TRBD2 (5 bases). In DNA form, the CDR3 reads TGTGACATCAGTGGAGGAGACGAGCAGTACTTC. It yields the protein CDISGGDEQYF.